The clone carrying this TCR beta chain is judged medium-sized. Its antigen is unknown. The CDR3 is made up of 14 amino acids. Germline CDR1 KGHSH, CDR2 LQKENI. V lost 4 bases to trimming and J lost 3 bases, with 12 bases between them. The data were obtained in a study of PD-1 blockade in classical Hodgkin lymphoma. General study points: Healthy donors reportedly exceeded newly diagnosed patients in baseline TCR diversity. There was a significant rise in CD4+ TCR diversity by C4D1, with no such rise for CD8+. For complete responders, baseline diversity was comparable to that of newly diagnosed patients.

Time point here: cycle 4 day 1 (C4D1), after around six weeks of nivolumab. Every one of the patients relapsed after autologous stem cell transplantation (brentuximab vedotin exposure was variable). Purification of CD4+ T cells from thawed PBMCs was performed via magnetic negative selection. The best responses consisted of complete response, partial response or progressive disease. Only in-frame clones appear in the TCRdb table, and some are missing; sequencing was by immunoSEQ multiplex PCR. Among around 16,000 clones listed, roughly three quarters were seen once. The chain couples TRBV18 to TRBJ1-1; D call uncertain. This TCR was sampled from a human donor with classical Hodgkin lymphoma. The sequences come from CD4+ T cells from blood, collected before the fourth cycle of nivolumab. The CDR3 DNA reads TGTGCCAGCTCACGAACGGAATTGGACACTGAAGCTTTCTTT. As protein: CASSRTELDTEAFF. Complete variable domain (other parts from reference TRBV18 and TRBJ1-1): NAGVMQNPRHLVRRRGQEARLRCSPMKGHSHVYWYRQLPEEGLKFMVYLQKENIIDESGMPKERFSAEFPKEGPSILRIQQVVRGDSAAYFCASSRTELDTEAFFGQGTRLTVV.